The clone carrying this TCR beta chain has ten or more counts. Its antigen remains unknown. The entry originates in a study of T cells in Graves' hyperthyroidism and ophthalmopathy. Study-wide points: The model foresaw ophthalmopathy a median around 6 months prior to onset. Most thyroid clonotypes expanded above 0.001 appeared in blood too.

Ophthalmopathy patients had Clinical Activity Score at least 3, NOSPECS grade at least 4, duration under 3 months. PBMCs were derived from 10 ml fresh peripheral blood. V dropped 5 bases and J dropped 8 bases, with 18 bases sitting between them. The CDR3 is made up of 14 amino acids. Germline V gene sequence: CDR1 MNHEY, CDR2 SMNVEV (reference sequence). Amplified TCR beta CDR3 regions came from RNA transcripts. First-round RT-PCR of the TCR CDR3 relied on the HTBI primer set. From the multiplex PCR reads, TCRdb called clonotypes with MiXCR, one entry per CDR3 protein. The data hold about 530,000 distinct CDR3 sequences, with 15% to 20% observed a single time.

The receptor was isolated from a woman aged 18-29 years with Graves' ophthalmopathy. The V call is TRBV27, the J call TRBJ1-2; possible D gene TRBD1, 5 bases. What was sequenced was blood. The CDR3 region has the DNA TGTGCCAGCAGTCTGGGGGGAAGCAATAGCGGCTACACCTTC. It translates to CASSLGGSNSGYTF.